This TCR beta chain was identified during a study of PD-L1 blockade in urothelial cancer. At the level of the study: When blood samples were assessed, the median T cell count was about 140,000.

Generated by immunoSEQ multiplex PCR, the TCRdb table keeps only in-frame clones and is missing some. The sample has some 97,000 clones; about nine tenths are singletons. The CDR3 covers 14 residues. CDR1 is MDHEN, CDR2 SYDVKM, per germline. The V gene end was trimmed by 5 bases and the J gene end by 7 bases; junction bases not matched to a gene: 6. The specimen comprised PBMCs, sampled around atezolizumab (anti-PD-L1) treatment. This receptor was obtained from a woman at least 80 years old with urothelial cancer. This chain connects TRBV28 to TRBJ1-4; 8 positions match TRBD1. The CDR3 DNA reads as TGTGCCAGCAGTCAGCAGGGGGCGGCTGAAAAACTGTTTTTT. As protein: CASSQQGAAEKLFF.